This passage covers 12 T cell receptor beta chains from one sample sequenced in a study of CD8 T cells in Susac syndrome. RNA totalling about 0.5 to 1 ug underwent reverse transcription with random hexamers. TCRdb reanalysed the immunoSEQ multiplex PCR reads using MiXCR and keeps one entry per CDR3 protein. The sample has about 120,000 distinct CDR3 sequences, about 90% seen once. Sequencing input: CD8+ T cells from PBMCs. The receptors here all came from a human donor in good health.

V and J are TRBV5-5 and TRBJ2-2, with D perhaps TRBD1 (5 bases). Germline V gene data show CDR1 as SGHKS and CDR2 as YYEKEE (reference sequence). With 4 bases removed from V and 2 bases from J, the gap between germline ends came to 15 bases. There are 16 residues in the CDR3. CDR3 nucleotide sequence: TGTGCCAGCAGCATAGAGCAGGGCGGTAACACCGGGGAGCTGTTTTTT. Its translation: CASSIEQGGNTGELFF.

This sequence joins TRBV21-1 and TRBJ1-3; whether TRBD1, the table's D call, matches the DNA was not checked. TRBV21-1 is flagged as a pseudogene. The CDR3 sequence is 14 residues long. In DNA form, the CDR3 reads TGTGCCAGCAGCCCTGGGGCGGCGGGTCCCACCATATATTTT. Translated: CASSPGAAGPTIYF.

This chain joins TRBV6-2 or TRBV6-3 and TRBJ2-1; 13 nucleotides align to TRBD2. The CDR3 runs 17 residues. Germline V gene lookup returns CDR1 MNHEY and CDR2 SVGEGT. Germline trimming cut 6 bases from V and 6 bases from J; bases unmatched to any gene: 11. The CDR3 is CASSEGGTSGRVNEQFF. The CDR3 nucleotides are TGTGCCAGCAGCGAAGGAGGTACTAGCGGGAGGGTCAATGAGCAGTTCTTC.

V and J are TRBV6-5 and TRBJ1-2, with D tentatively TRBD1 (6 bases). CDR1 and CDR2 (germline): MNHEY, SVGAGI. Trimming removed 2 bases at V and 5 bases at J, with 12 bases between. The CDR3 spans 14 residues. Here the CDR3 reads CASSYRQVGYGYTF. The DNA of the CDR3 is TGTGCCAGCAGTTACCGACAGGTCGGATATGGCTACACCTTC.

The V and J genes are TRBV20-1 and TRBJ2-2, with 12 bases identical to TRBD2. V trimming: 0 bases; J trimming: 3 bases; junction bases outside the gene matches: 8. This CDR3 spans 18 amino acids. In germline, CDR1 is DFQATT, CDR2 SNEGSKA (reference sequence). As DNA, the CDR3 is TGCAGTGCTAGAGATTTTAGGACTAGCGGGACCGACACCGGGGAGCTGTTTTTT. Translation: CSARDFRTSGTDTGELFF.

The V gene is TRBV25-1, the J gene TRBJ2-2; 11 positions agree with TRBD2. Germline V gives CDR1 MGHDK, CDR2 SYGVNS. CDR3 length: 16 residues. Trimming removed 7 bases from V and 4 bases from J; junction bases left unmatched: 8. Written as DNA, the CDR3 is TGTGCCAGCACCCGAGGAGGGACTAGCGGCACCGGGGAGCTGTTTTTT. It is translated as CASTRGGTSGTGELFF.

The CDR3 sequence is CSARSAGGFTDTQYF. Here the CDR3 DNA reads TGCAGTGCCAGGTCTGCAGGGGGCTTCACAGATACGCAGTATTTT. V usage is TRBV20-1 and J usage is TRBJ2-3; 8 bases are shared with TRBD1. CDR3 length: 15 amino acids. The V gene's germline CDR1 is DFQATT and CDR2 SNEGSKA (reference sequence). V trimming: 6 bases; J trimming: 2 bases; junction bases outside the gene matches: 10.

The chain is built from TRBV6-5 and TRBJ1-5; D ambiguous. V lost 0 bases to trimming and J lost 5 bases, with 17 bases between them. Germline V gene data show CDR1 as MNHEY and CDR2 as SVGAGI. The CDR3 covers 17 residues. For the CDR3, the DNA is TGTGCCAGCAGTTACTCTATTTTCACCGGGCGGGATCAGCCCCAGCATTTT. Encoded protein: CASSYSIFTGRDQPQHF.

The chain joins TRBV4-3 to TRBJ2-2, with 8 bases fitting TRBD2. The V segment lost 4 bases and the J segment 3 bases; nucleotides outside the gene matches: 4. CDR3 length: 15 residues. Germline CDR1 reads LGHNA; CDR2 reads YSLEER. The CDR3 nucleotides are TGCGCCAGCAGCCTTAGCGGGAAGTACACCGGGGAGCTGTTTTTT. This translates into CASSLSGKYTGELFF.

The J gene is TRBJ2-7, the V gene TRBV7-3, with a possible D match to TRBD2 (5 bases). The ends were cut back, 3 bases at V and 5 bases at J, with 11 bases in the middle. CDR1 SGHTA and CDR2 FQGTGA come from the germline V gene. This CDR3 has 13 residues. CDR3 region: CASSLDRENEQYF. The CDR3 DNA sequence: TGTGCCAGCAGCTTGGACCGGGAAAACGAGCAGTACTTC.

This clonotype showed up just a few times. The gene calls are TRBV7-2 and TRBJ2-7; D gene ambiguous. V was pared by 2 bases and J by 3 bases, with 8 bases between. Germline V gene lookup returns CDR1 SGHTA and CDR2 FQGNSA. The CDR3 contains 13 residues. CDR3 sequence: CASSLNRYYEQYF. In nucleotides, the CDR3 is TGTGCCAGCAGCTTAAACAGATACTACGAGCAGTACTTC.

There are a few counts of this clonotype. The V call is TRBV29-1, the J call TRBJ1-2, with 8 bases matching TRBD1. Germline CDR1 reads SQVTM; CDR2 reads ANQGSEA. V shed 4 bases and J 8 bases; nucleotides not matched to a gene: 9. CDR3 length equals 13 residues. CDR3 DNA sequence: TGCAGCGTTGCAGGGGGCGCAGGCAAAGGCTACACCTTC. Protein: CSVAGGAGKGYTF. Supplemented by reference TRBV29-1 and TRBJ1-2, the full variable domain reads SAVISQKPSRDICQRGTSLTIQCQVDSQVTMMFWYRQQPGQSLTLIATANQGSEATYESGFVIDKFPISRPNLTFSTLTVSNMSPEDSSIYLCSVAGGAGKGYTFGSGTRLTVV.